The next 18 T cell receptor gamma chains were all read from a single sample in a study of Vδ1+ human thymocytes. Study-level findings and limits: Thymic TRG and TRD repertoires appeared highly polyclonal.

These receptors lack a known antigen. Extracted RNA was reverse transcribed into cDNA. Multiplex PCR used pooled V-gene forward primers and a constant-region reverse primer to amplify CDR3s. TCRdb ran CATT on the multiplex PCR reads. In the table there are under 25,000 gamma-chain clones, around 15% of which are singletons. The sample comprised Vdelta1+ gamma-delta thymocytes from the thymus. Noted subset: FACS-sorted CD3+ TCRalphabeta- TCRVdelta1+ TCRVdelta2- thymocytes. The receptors derive from a child under two years old who had congenital heart surgery.

In regard to this clone: The same CDR3 can be traced to other DNA sequences in this sample. The chain has TRGV4 and TRGJ1 or TRGJ2. The CDR3 extends over 13 amino acids. In germline, CDR1 is EGSTGY, CDR2 YDSYTSSV. Trimming at V came to 6 bases and at J to 1 base, leaving 6 bases not matched to a gene. CDR3 sequence reads: CATWNPNYYKKLF. The CDR3 nucleotides read TGTGCCACCTGGAATCCAAATTATTATAAGAAACTCTTT.

The V call is TRGV4, the J call TRGJ1 or TRGJ2. This CDR3 spans 14 amino acids. Germline CDR1 reads EGSTGY; CDR2 reads YDSYTSSV. After removal of 2 bases from V and 4 bases from J, the junction contained 8 bases not matched to a gene. The CDR3 spells CATWDVFRYYKKLF. The CDR3 bases are TGTGCCACCTGGGATGTGTTCCGATATTATAAGAAACTCTTT.

The sample holds a few counts of this clone. V and J are TRGV5 and TRGJ1 or TRGJ2. V trimming: 0 bases; J trimming: 4 bases; junction bases outside the gene matches: 15. This CDR3 contains 17 residues. CDR1 and CDR2 (germline): VINAFY, YDVSNSKD. The chain's CDR3 is CATWDRPLGIWYYKKLF. CDR3 DNA: TGTGCCACCTGGGACAGGCCCCTCGGAATTTGGTATTATAAGAAACTCTTT.

With respect to this clone: At the DNA level, this CDR3 is encoded by other sequences in the same sample as well. The rearrangement joins TRGV5 to TRGJ1 or TRGJ2. CDR1 is VINAFY, CDR2 YDVSNSKD, per germline. After removal of 0 bases from V and 3 bases from J, the junction contained 5 bases not matched to a gene. This CDR3 comprises 14 residues. CDR3 in DNA: TGTGCCACCTGGGACAGGCCACGTTATTATAAGAAACTCTTT. Residues: CATWDRPRYYKKLF.

On this clone itself: An end of the junction does not agree with germline; a read error may underlie this. The V and J genes are TRGV4 and TRGJ1 or TRGJ2. This CDR3 is built from 17 residues. Germline CDR1 reads EGSTGY; CDR2 reads YDSYTSSV. The CDR3 DNA is TGTGCCACCTGGAATGGGGCCGGGATACAAATTTATTATAAGAAACTCTTT. It specifies CATWNGAGIQIYYKKLF.

Details on this clone: At the DNA level, this CDR3 is encoded by other sequences in the same sample as well. The J gene is TRGJ1 or TRGJ2, the V gene TRGV2. CDR1 is EGSNGY, CDR2 YDSYNSKV, per germline. The junction had 3 bases not matched to a gene; V was cut back by 0 bases and J by 10 bases. CDR3 length: 11 residues. This CDR3 is CATWDGHKKLF. The CDR3 bases are TGTGCCACCTGGGACGGGCACAAGAAACTCTTT.

V and J are TRGV4 and TRGJP2. The J segment lost 10 bases and the V segment lost 0 bases, leaving 5 bases of the junction unmatched. The CDR3 is made up of 13 amino acids. The V gene's germline CDR1 is EGSTGY and CDR2 YDSYTSSV. The CDR3 spells CATWDGPCWIKTF. In nucleotides, the CDR3 is TGTGCCACCTGGGATGGGCCTTGTTGGATCAAGACGTTT.

In its sample, this clone was seen once. Compared with germline, one end of the junction differs, possibly owing to a read error. The chain recombines TRGV4 with TRGJ1 or TRGJ2. CDR3 size: 14 residues. CDR1 is EGSTGY and CDR2 is YDSYTSSV in the germline V gene. CDR3 residues: CATWNGPPRGKKLF. As DNA, the CDR3 is TGTGCCACCTGGAATGGGCCCCCCCGGGGTAAGAAACTCTTT.

This clone was counted only a few times. The chain couples TRGV3 to TRGJ1 or TRGJ2. The V segment lost 6 bases and the J segment 10 bases; nucleotides outside the gene matches: 9. The germline V gene encodes CDR1 VTNTFY and CDR2 YDVSTARD (reference sequence). The length of the CDR3 is 11 residues. The CDR3 sequence: CATWPPGKKLF. The CDR3 DNA reads as TGTGCCACCTGGCCCCCTGGGAAGAAACTCTTT.

A single count supports this clone. V is TRGV2 and J is TRGJ1 or TRGJ2. Germline V gives CDR1 EGSNGY, CDR2 YDSYNSKV. Trimming took 0 bases from V and 2 from J; bases not matched to a gene: 7. This CDR3 has 15 amino acids. The CDR3 protein is CATWDGGPHYYKKLF. The CDR3 bases are TGTGCCACCTGGGACGGGGGACCCCATTATTATAAGAAACTCTTT.

In this sample, this clone turned up a few times. This CDR3 is also generated by other DNA sequences in the sample. The chain uses TRGV4 and TRGJ1 or TRGJ2. V lost 0 bases to trimming and J lost 5 bases; unmatched junction nucleotides: 4. Per germline, CDR1 EGSTGY and CDR2 YDSYTSSV. The CDR3 runs 13 residues. The CDR3 coding sequence is TGTGCCACCTGGGATGGGTCGGATTATAAGAAACTCTTT. This encodes CATWDGSDYKKLF.

This clone was detected a few times. The J gene is TRGJ1 or TRGJ2, the V gene TRGV8. CDR1 and CDR2 (germline): VENAVY, YDSYNSRV. V was pared by 3 bases and J by 2 bases, with 7 bases of the junction left unmatched. CDR3 length equals 14 residues. The CDR3 reads CATWDWRDYYKKLF. The CDR3 DNA is TGTGCCACCTGGGATTGGAGGGATTATTATAAGAAACTCTTT.

This clone has only a few counts. The junction differs from germline at one of its ends, possibly a read error. The chain links TRGV4 to TRGJ1 or TRGJ2. Germline CDR1 reads EGSTGY; CDR2 reads YDSYTSSV. This CDR3 has 11 amino acids. CDR3 in DNA: TGTGCCACCCGGAATTATTATAAGAAGCTCTTT. Amino acid sequence: CATRNYYKKLF.

The chain couples TRGV4 to TRGJ1 or TRGJ2. V lost 3 bases to trimming and J lost 12 bases; unmatched junction nucleotides: 14. This CDR3 region has 13 residues. Germline assignment: CDR1 EGSTGY and CDR2 YDSYTSSV. The CDR3, as DNA: TGTGCCACCTGGGATCCCAATAATGTTGCGAAACTCTTT. It specifies CATWDPNNVAKLF.

The gene calls are TRGV9 and TRGJ1 or TRGJ2. The CDR3 is 11 residues long. V shed 2 bases and J 9 bases; nucleotides not matched to a gene: 4. From germline, CDR1 is GITISATS and CDR2 ISYDGTV (reference sequence). CDR3 coding DNA: TGTGCCTTGTGGGAGGGCTCTAAGAAACTCTTT. As protein: CALWEGSKKLF.

The chain employs TRGV8 and TRGJ1 or TRGJ2. CDR1 is VENAVY and CDR2 is YDSYNSRV in the germline V gene. Trimming took 5 bases from V and 1 from J; bases not matched to a gene: 5. The length of the CDR3 is 13 residues. DNA of the CDR3: TGTGCCACCTGGGGCACTAATTATTATAAGAAACTCTTT. It codes for CATWGTNYYKKLF.

This clone was counted only a few times. Additional DNA sequences in this sample encode the identical CDR3. V gene TRGV9 combines with J gene TRGJ1 or TRGJ2. With V trimmed by 0 bases and J by 10 bases, 12 bases remained unmatched. CDR3 length equals 14 residues. CDR1 is GITISATS and CDR2 is ISYDGTV in the germline V gene (reference sequence). CDR3 residues: CALWEVRGGYKKLF. CDR3 coding DNA: TGTGCCTTGTGGGAGGTGCGCGGGGGCTACAAGAAACTCTTT.

This chain joins TRGV2 and TRGJ1 or TRGJ2. CDR1 is EGSNGY, CDR2 YDSYNSKV, per germline. Germline trimming cut 1 base from V and 9 bases from J; bases unmatched to any gene: 6. The CDR3 extends over 12 amino acids. CDR3 in DNA: TGTGCCACCTGGGACGGTGCGTTTAAGAAACTCTTT. Its translation: CATWDGAFKKLF.